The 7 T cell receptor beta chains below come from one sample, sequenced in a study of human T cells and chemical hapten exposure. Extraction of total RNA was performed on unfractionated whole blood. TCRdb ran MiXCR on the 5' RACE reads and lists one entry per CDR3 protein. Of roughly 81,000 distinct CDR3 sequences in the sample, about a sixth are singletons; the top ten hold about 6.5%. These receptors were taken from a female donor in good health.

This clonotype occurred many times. The CDR3 here is CASSPLAGVTYGYTF. CDR3 DNA sequence: TGTGCCAGCAGCCCGCTGGCAGGGGTTACCTATGGCTACACCTTC. V usage is TRBV7-9 and J usage is TRBJ1-2; perhaps TRBD1 as D (6 bases). The CDR3 totals 15 residues. Germline V gene sequence: CDR1 SEHNR, CDR2 FQNEAQ (reference sequence). V was trimmed by 5 bases and J by 4 bases, leaving 17 bases between them.

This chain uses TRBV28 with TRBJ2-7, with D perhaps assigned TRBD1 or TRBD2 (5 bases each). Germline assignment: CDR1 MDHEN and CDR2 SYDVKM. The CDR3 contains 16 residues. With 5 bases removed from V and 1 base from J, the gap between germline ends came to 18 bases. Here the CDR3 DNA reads TGTGCCAGCAGTCCCATTAGAGGGTCAGGGTCCTACGAGCAGTACTTC. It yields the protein CASSPIRGSGSYEQYF.

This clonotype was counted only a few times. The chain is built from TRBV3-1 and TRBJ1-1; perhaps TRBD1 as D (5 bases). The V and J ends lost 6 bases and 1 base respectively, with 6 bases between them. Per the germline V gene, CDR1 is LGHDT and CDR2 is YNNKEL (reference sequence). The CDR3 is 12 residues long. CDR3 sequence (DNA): TGTGCCAGCAGGCAGGGGAACACTGAAGCTTTCTTT. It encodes CASRQGNTEAFF.

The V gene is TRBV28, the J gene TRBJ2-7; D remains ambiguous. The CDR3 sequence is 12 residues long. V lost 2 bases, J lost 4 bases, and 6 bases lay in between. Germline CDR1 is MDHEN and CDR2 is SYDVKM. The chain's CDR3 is CASSLRSYEQYF. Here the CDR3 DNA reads TGTGCCAGCAGTTTACGGTCTTACGAGCAGTACTTC.

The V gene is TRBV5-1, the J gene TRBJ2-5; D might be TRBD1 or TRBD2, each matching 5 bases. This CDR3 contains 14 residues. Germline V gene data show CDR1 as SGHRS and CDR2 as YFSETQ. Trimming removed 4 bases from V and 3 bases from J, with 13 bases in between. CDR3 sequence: CASSVGGGEETQYF. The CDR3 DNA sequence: TGCGCCAGCAGCGTGGGTGGGGGAGAAGAGACCCAGTACTTC.

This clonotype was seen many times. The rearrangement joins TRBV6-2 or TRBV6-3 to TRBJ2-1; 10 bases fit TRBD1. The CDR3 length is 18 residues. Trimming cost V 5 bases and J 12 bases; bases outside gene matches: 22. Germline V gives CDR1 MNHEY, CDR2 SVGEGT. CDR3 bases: TGTGCCAGCAGTACACGCACTACCGGGACAGGGGACTCTAAGGGGCAGTTCTTC. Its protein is CASSTRTTGTGDSKGQFF.

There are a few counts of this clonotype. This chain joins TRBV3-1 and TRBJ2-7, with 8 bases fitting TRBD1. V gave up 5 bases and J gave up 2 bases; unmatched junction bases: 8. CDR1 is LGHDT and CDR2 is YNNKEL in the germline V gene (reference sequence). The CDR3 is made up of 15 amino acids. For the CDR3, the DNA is TGTGCCAGCAGCTTAACAGGGGGTGAAACCTACGAGCAGTACTTC. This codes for CASSLTGGETYEQYF.